This T cell receptor beta chain was identified during a study of shared clonotypes between healthy human individuals (dated by TCRdb to the early 2020s). Context from the whole study: A few men and a couple of women, aged 18 to 49 years, made up the cohort. For each donor, three plates each were used for CD4 naive and CD4 memory, two plates were used for CD8 naive, and one plate was used for CD8 memory. The study deeply sequenced blood TCR repertoires of about 5 healthy adults to estimate repertoire size and the extent of clonotype sharing between individuals. To increase sequencing depth and limit assay-specific biases, TCR repertoire library preparation and sequencing were carried out by different laboratories using diverse techniques. Each donor's leukapheresis produced roughly between about 0.85 and 10 billion PBMCs. Broad study findings and their caveats: Because the study included only a small number of donors, the genetic and exposure-history diversity represented was limited. Sampling was restricted to blood, and TCR repertoires in tissues likely differ from the TCR repertoires found in blood. Pairwise subsampling indicated that sequencing depth was expected to affect the degree of clonotype sharing among donors. Higher generation probabilities were observed for clonotypes shared by all four sorted-subset donors than for non-shared clonotypes. Across a handful of donors, approximately 4.9% of naive CD4, roughly 3.8% of naive CD8, 2.3% of memory CD4, and 0.4% of memory CD8 clonotypes were shared. Larger estimated clonotype richness was generally found for naive subsets than for memory subsets. Even with the large sequencing depth, rarefaction of the sorted-subset datasets indicated that sequencing was incomplete.

The germline V gene (reference sequence) specifies SEHNR as CDR1 and FQNEAQ as CDR2. Measured from the cysteine to the phenylalanine, the CDR3 is 13 residues long. CDR3 DNA is the only sequence kept; it has 39 bases, read in frame from the first base. The V and J ends are trimmed by 5 bases and 2 bases, leaving 10 bases between them. Using the deep immunoSEQ assay, TCR CDR3 regions were amplified from genomic DNA by multiplex PCR. Extracted genomic DNA from each cell subset was distributed evenly across all wells of several immunoSEQ 96-well plates, and each plate was treated as a replicate. For sorted subsets, around 0.2 ug of genomic DNA, equivalent to roughly 30,000 T cell genomes, went into each replicate PCR. The purified libraries were quantified using a Qubit 3.0 fluorometer, sized with a Bioanalyzer 2100, and then quantified again using the KAPA Library Quantification kit. Every immunoSEQ 96-well plate was sequenced on a dedicated single-read 150-cycle Illumina NextSeq 550 flow cell. As for the authors' bioinformatics: Because only junctional sequences without quality scores were contained in the immunoSEQ output, filtering matching that applied to full-length reads could not be performed. To assign V/J genes and CDR3, sequences were annotated against IMGT germline references using PyIR, a Python wrapper for IgBLAST v1.9. Any read was removed if the V/J assignment was weak (E-value above 1e-6), the CDR3 was missing, or the read contained stop codons, out-of-frame junctions, or ambiguous translated residues. V3J clonotypes were defined as sequences sharing the same inferred V gene, J gene, and CDR3 amino acid sequence. Percentage overlap between repertoires was computed as shared unique clonotypes divided by the size of the smaller repertoire. Richness of each repertoire was evaluated using RTK rarefaction, the Chao1 estimator, and Recon v2.1 estimates of unobserved clonotypes. For all TCRbeta clonotypes obtained by the gDNA method from a few donors, generation probabilities were computed with OLGA. Imported from immuneACCESS, the table was reduced by TCRdb to in-frame sequences with V and J called. These copies leave out some clones; in studies compared against another copy, an unresolved V gene accounts for under half, and the cause of the remainder is not known. D and trimming were read from the DNA, whereas the V and J calls and clone size are those reported in that table. This sample gives 150,000 to 200,000 clones in total; 85% to 95% of them show up just once. In total, the top ten clones hold about 0.07% of the sample.

The donors were healthy, HIV-negative adults who had no recently reported acute infections or vaccinations. Every donor was a Caucasian adult residing in Nashville, Tennessee, USA. CD4+ T cells were enriched by magnetic negative selection; naive cells were then positively selected on CD45RA, and the negative fraction formed the memory subset. After blood collection by leukapheresis, PBMCs were isolated using Ficoll-Histopaque density gradient centrifugation and then cryopreserved in the vapor phase of liquid nitrogen. Analytical flow cytometry was used to check the purity and quantity of every magnetically sorted T cell population. Genomic DNA was isolated from every sorted fraction and measured by UV absorbance on a Nanodrop 2000c. This clone was counted only a few times. The clone's antigen remains unknown. Base quality data are lacking; no much larger clone is found one base away.

The sequence links TRBV7-9 to TRBJ2-7; the D region possibly corresponds to TRBD1 (6 bases align). The sequence came from a woman aged 30 to 39 in good health. Sequencing input: naive CD4+ T cells sorted from blood. This specimen's cell subset or site label, interpreted: CD45RA+ positively selected. The encoded CDR3 is CASSTDRTYEQYF. The nucleotides read TGTGCCAGCAGCACGGACAGAACCTACGAGCAGTACTTC.